The clone carrying this T cell receptor (beta chain) came up once. Prior autoimmune disease or systemic immunosuppression barred patients. Profiling relied on immunoSEQ multiplex PCR, and the TCRdb table lists in-frame clones only, not all of them. The sample lists about 47,000 clones; about 83% were seen once. The germline gives CDR1 MNHEY, CDR2 SVGAGI. This CDR3 is 13 amino acids long. Trimming left V 7 bases short and J 4 bases short, with 11 bases between. The data belong to a study of OX40 agonist ivuxolimab in advanced cancers. About the study: Treatment of patients was with ivuxolimab, an agonistic anti-OX40 (CD134) antibody. Among those treated, three patients had partial responses, one with hepatocellular carcinoma and two with cutaneous melanoma.

The receptor was derived from an adult with an advanced solid tumor such as melanoma, head and neck, liver or kidney cancer. The sample consisted of CD4+ or CD8+ T cells sorted from blood, taken in a trial of the OX40 agonist ivuxolimab. J is TRBJ1-3 and V is TRBV6-5; D may be TRBD1 (5 bases). CDR3 in amino acids: CASNQGGGNTIYF. CDR3 sequence (DNA): TGTGCCAGCAACCAGGGCGGAGGAAACACCATATATTTT.